These 8 T cell receptor beta chains were sequenced from one sample in a study of T cells in tumors after PD-1 blockade. TCRdb's copy holds only in-frame clones and misses some; the assay was immunoSEQ multiplex PCR. The sample carries fewer than 15,000 clones, roughly 63% recorded once. Sequencing was performed on tumor tissue, taken before anti-PD-1 treatment. The receptor source for this set is a human donor with basal cell carcinoma.

This clone was recorded only once. The CDR3 region has the DNA TGTGCCAGCAGTGAAGGGAGCGGGGGGATTGACGGGGAGCTGTTTTTT. Its translation is CASSEGSGGIDGELFF. The gene calls are TRBV6-1 and TRBJ2-2, with 9 bases that match TRBD2. This CDR3 has 16 amino acids. The V segment lost 1 base and the J segment 7 bases; nucleotides outside the gene matches: 7. Germline CDR1 reads MNHNS; CDR2 reads SASEGT.

The chain employs TRBV6-5 and TRBJ2-2, with TRBD1 matching over 10 bases. The germline V gene has CDR1 MNHEY and CDR2 SVGAGI. Losses at the gene ends were 6 bases for V and 6 bases for J; bases not matched to a gene: 7. This CDR3 spans 15 amino acids. CDR3 amino acids: CASSRDRGFSGELFF. The CDR3 region has the DNA TGTGCCAGCAGCCGGGACAGGGGATTCTCCGGGGAGCTGTTTTTT.

This clone was counted between two and nine times. The V and J genes are TRBV5-5 and TRBJ2-5; D is perhaps TRBD1 or TRBD2 (7 bases each). Germline loops: CDR1 SGHKS, CDR2 YYEKEE (reference sequence). The germline V and J ends were trimmed by 3 bases and 7 bases, with 16 bases remaining between them. The length of the CDR3 is 14 residues. The CDR3 nucleotides are TGTGCCAGCAGCTCGGGGGGACAGTTGAGGACCCAGTACTTC. Translating it yields CASSSGGQLRTQYF.

The chain couples TRBV29-1 to TRBJ1-2; TRBD1 aligns across 7 bases. The CDR3 runs 13 residues. Trimming at V came to 4 bases and at J to 0 bases, leaving 2 bases not matched to a gene. Germline CDR1 and CDR2: SQVTM and ANQGSEA. CDR3 in amino acids: CSVGQGPNYGYTF. The CDR3 nucleotides are TGCAGCGTTGGACAGGGTCCTAACTATGGCTACACCTTC.

This clone is judged medium-sized. The rearrangement joins TRBV7-3 to TRBJ2-2; TRBD2 might be the D (6 bases). Germline lookup yields CDR1 SGHTA and CDR2 FQGTGA. CDR3 length equals 14 residues. Between the trimmed V and J ends, which lost 6 bases and 8 bases, there was a span of 16 bases. The CDR3 sequence: CASSFDPGTGELFF. Written as DNA, the CDR3 is TGTGCCAGCAGTTTTGACCCGGGGACTGGGGAGCTGTTTTTT.

The chain has TRBV30 and TRBJ2-3, with D perhaps TRBD1 (5 bases). This CDR3 region has 13 residues. Per the germline V gene, CDR1 is GTSNPN and CDR2 is SVGIG (reference sequence). V lost 1 base, J lost 6 bases, and 11 bases lay in between. The CDR3 DNA follows: TGTGCCTGGAGTGGGGGCGGTGGGGATACGCAGTATTTT. This translates into CAWSGGGGDTQYF.

This chain links TRBV7-2 with TRBJ1-2; possibly TRBD1 for D (5 bases). CDR3 length: 16 amino acids. Germline lookup yields CDR1 SGHTA and CDR2 FQGNSA. Trimming shortened V by 5 bases and J by 7 bases, and 23 bases separated the two germline ends. CDR3 loop: CASSPRLIGAEAGYTF. CDR3 nucleotide sequence: TGTGCCAGCAGCCCCCGGTTAATAGGGGCTGAGGCTGGCTACACCTTC.

By sample fraction, this clone is medium-sized. The V gene is TRBV3-1 (or the pseudogene TRBV3-2), the J gene TRBJ2-2; 7 nucleotides agree with TRBD1. The CDR3 covers 16 residues. CDR1 is LGHDT, CDR2 YNNKEL, per germline (reference sequence). The V gene end was trimmed by 6 bases and the J gene end by 4 bases; junction bases not matched to a gene: 11. DNA for the CDR3: TGTGCCAGCAGTCAGGAGGAGACAGGGAGCACCGGGGAGCTGTTTTTT. Protein: CASSQEETGSTGELFF.